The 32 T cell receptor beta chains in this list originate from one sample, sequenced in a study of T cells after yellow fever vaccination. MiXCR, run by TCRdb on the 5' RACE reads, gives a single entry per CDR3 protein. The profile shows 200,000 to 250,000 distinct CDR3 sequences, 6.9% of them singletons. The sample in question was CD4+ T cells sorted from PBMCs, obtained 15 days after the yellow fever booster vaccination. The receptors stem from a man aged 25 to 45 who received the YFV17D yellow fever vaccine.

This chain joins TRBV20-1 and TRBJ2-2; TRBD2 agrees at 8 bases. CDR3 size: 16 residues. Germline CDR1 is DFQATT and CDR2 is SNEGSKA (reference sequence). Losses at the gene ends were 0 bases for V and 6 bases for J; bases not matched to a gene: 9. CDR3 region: CSARDPSGSGSGELFF. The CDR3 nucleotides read TGCAGTGCTAGAGATCCAAGCGGGAGTGGCTCCGGGGAGCTGTTTTTT.

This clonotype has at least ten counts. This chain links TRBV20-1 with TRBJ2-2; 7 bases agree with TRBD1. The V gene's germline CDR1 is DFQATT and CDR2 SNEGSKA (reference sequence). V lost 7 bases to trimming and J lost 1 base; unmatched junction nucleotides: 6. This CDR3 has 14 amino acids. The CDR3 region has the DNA TGCAGTGGCTCCGGGACAGAGAACACCGGGGAGCTGTTTTTT. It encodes CSGSGTENTGELFF.

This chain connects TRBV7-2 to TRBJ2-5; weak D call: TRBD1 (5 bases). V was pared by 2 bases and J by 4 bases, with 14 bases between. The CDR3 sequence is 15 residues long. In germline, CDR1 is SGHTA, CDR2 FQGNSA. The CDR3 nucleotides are TGTGCCAGCAGCTTAAGAGCAGGGTCCATAGAGACCCAGTACTTC. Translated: CASSLRAGSIETQYF.

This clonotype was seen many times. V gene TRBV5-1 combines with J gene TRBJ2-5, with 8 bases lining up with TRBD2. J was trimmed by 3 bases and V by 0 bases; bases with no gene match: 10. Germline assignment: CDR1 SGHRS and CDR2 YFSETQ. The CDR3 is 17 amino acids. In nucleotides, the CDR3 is TGCGCCAGCAGCTTGGGCCTTAGCGGGATCGTAAAAGAGACCCAGTACTTC. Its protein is CASSLGLSGIVKETQYF.

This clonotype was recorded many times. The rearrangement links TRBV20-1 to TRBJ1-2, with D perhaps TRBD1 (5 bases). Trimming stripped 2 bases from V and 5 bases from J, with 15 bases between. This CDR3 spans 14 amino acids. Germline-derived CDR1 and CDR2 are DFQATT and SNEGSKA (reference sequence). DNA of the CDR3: TGCAGTGCTAGACAGGGCACGACTGGGTATGGCTACACCTTC. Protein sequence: CSARQGTTGYGYTF.

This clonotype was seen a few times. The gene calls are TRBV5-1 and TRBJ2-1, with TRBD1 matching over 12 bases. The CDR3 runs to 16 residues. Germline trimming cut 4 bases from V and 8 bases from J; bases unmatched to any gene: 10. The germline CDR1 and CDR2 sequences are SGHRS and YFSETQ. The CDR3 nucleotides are TGCGCCAGCAGCAAAGAATGGGACAGGGGGCGGTATGAGCAGTTCTTC. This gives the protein CASSKEWDRGRYEQFF.

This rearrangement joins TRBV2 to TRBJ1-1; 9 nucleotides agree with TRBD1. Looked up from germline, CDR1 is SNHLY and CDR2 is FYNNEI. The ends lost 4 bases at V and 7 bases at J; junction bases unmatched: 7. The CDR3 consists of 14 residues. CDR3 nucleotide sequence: TGTGCCAGCAGTGCTGGCCGGGGACAGGGTGAAGCTTTCTTT. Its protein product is CASSAGRGQGEAFF.

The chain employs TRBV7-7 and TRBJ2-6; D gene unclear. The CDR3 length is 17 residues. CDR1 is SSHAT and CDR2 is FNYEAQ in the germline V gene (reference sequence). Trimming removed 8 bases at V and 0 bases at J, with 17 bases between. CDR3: CASRPSRSVSGANVLTF. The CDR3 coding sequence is TGTGCCAGCCGACCATCGAGGAGCGTCTCTGGGGCCAACGTCCTGACTTTC. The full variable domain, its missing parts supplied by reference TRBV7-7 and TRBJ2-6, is GAGVSQSPRYKVTKRGQDVTLRCDPISSHATLYWYQQALGQGPEFLTYFNYEAQPDKSGLPSDRFSAERPEGSISTLTIQRTEQRDSAMYRCASRPSRSVSGANVLTFGAGSRLTVL.

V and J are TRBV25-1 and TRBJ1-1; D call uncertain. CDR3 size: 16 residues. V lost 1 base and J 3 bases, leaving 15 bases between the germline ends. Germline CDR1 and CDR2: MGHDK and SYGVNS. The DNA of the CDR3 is TGTGCCAGCAGTGAATCATTCCCAGCAACCGACACTGAAGCTTTCTTT. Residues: CASSESFPATDTEAFF.

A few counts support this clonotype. This CDR3 reads CASSFRTSGRNEQFF. The CDR3 DNA reads TGTGCCAGCAGTTTCAGGACTAGCGGGAGGAATGAGCAGTTCTTC. This sequence joins TRBV12-3 or TRBV12-4 and TRBJ2-1, with 14 bases fitting TRBD2. V trimming: 3 bases; J trimming: 7 bases; junction bases outside the gene matches: 2. The CDR3 covers 15 residues.

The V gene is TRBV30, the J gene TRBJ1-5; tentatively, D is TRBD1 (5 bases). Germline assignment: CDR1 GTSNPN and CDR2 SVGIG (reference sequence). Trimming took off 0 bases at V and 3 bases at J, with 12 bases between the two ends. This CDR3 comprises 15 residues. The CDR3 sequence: CAWSVGRGFNQPQHF. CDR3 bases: TGTGCCTGGAGTGTGGGACGGGGTTTCAATCAGCCCCAGCATTTT.

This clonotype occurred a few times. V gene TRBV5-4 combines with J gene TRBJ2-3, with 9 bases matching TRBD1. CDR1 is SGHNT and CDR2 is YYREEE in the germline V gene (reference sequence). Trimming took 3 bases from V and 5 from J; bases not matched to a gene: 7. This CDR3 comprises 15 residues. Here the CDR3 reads CASSSRTGEGDTQYF. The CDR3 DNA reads TGTGCCAGCAGCTCCCGGACAGGGGAAGGAGATACGCAGTATTTT.

CDR3 coding DNA: TGTGCCAGCAGCCCACGAGGGGGCACGTACACTGAAGCTTTCTTT. This encodes CASSPRGGTYTEAFF. The chain employs TRBV7-9 and TRBJ1-1; 7 bases are shared with TRBD1. The J segment lost 3 bases and the V segment lost 5 bases, leaving 9 bases of the junction unmatched. The CDR3 contains 15 residues. Germline values: CDR1 SEHNR, CDR2 FQNEAQ (reference sequence).

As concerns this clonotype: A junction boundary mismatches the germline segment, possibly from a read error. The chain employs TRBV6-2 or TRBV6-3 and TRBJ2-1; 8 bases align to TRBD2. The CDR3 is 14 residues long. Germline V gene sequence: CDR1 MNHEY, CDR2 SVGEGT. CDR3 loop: CAHAGGPGINKQFF. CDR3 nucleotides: TGTGCTCACGCGGGGGGCCCTGGCATCAATAAGCAGTTCTTC.

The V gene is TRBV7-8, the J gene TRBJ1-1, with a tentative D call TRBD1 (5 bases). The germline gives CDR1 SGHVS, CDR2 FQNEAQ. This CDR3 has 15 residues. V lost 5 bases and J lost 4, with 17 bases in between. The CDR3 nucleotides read TGTGCCAGCAGCAAAGTGCGGGGCGCGAGCACTGAAGCTTTCTTT. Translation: CASSKVRGASTEAFF. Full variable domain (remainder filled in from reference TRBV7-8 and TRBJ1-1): GAGVSQSPRYKVAKRGQDVALRCDPISGHVSLFWYQQALGQGPEFLTYFQNEAQLDKSGLPSDRFFAERPEGSVSTLKIQRTQQEDSAVYLCASSKVRGASTEAFFGQGTRLTVV.

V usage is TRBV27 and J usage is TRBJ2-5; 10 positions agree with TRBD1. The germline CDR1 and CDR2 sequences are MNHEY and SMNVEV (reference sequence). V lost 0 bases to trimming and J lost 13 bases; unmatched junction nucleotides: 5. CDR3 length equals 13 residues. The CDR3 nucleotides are TGTGCCAGCAGTTTATCGGGACAGGGGCGCGCGTACTTC. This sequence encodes CASSLSGQGRAYF.

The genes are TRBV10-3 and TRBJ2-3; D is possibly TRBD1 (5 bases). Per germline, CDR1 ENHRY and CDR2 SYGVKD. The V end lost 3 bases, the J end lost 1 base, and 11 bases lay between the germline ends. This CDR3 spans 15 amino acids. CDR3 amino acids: CAISEGAEGTDTQYF. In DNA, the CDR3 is TGTGCCATCAGTGAAGGGGCTGAGGGCACAGATACGCAGTATTTT.

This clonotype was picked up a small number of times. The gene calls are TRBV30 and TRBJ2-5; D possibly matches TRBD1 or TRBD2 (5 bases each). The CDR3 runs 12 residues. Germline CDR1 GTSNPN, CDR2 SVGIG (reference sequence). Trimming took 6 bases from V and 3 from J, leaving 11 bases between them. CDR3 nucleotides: TGTGCCTGCTGGGGGAACAAAGAGACCCAGTACTTC. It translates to CACWGNKETQYF.

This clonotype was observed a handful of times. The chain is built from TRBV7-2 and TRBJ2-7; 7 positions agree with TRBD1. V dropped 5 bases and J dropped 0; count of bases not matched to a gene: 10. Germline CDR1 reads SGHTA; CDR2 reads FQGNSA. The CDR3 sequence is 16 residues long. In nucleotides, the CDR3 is TGTGCCAGCAGCCCGTGGACAGGCCCTAGCTCCTACGAGCAGTACTTC. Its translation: CASSPWTGPSSYEQYF.

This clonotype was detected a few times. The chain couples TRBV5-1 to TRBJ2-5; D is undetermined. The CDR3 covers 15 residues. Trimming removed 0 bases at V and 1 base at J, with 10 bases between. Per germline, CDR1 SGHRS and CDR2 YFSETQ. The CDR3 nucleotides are TGCGCCAGCAGCTTGGGTAGGGCGAGCCAAGAGACCCAGTACTTC. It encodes CASSLGRASQETQYF.

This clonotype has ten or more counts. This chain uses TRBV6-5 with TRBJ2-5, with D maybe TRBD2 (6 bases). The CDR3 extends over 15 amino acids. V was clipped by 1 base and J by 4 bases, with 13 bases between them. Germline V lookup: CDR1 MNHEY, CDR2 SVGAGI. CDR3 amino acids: CASSYFGRGGETQYF. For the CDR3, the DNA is TGTGCCAGCAGTTACTTTGGAAGGGGAGGAGAGACCCAGTACTTC.

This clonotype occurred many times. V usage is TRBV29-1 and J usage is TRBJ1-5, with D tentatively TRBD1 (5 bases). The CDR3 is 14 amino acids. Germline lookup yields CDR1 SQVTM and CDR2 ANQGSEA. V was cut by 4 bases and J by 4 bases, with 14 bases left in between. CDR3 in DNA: TGCAGCGTTGCCGTTGCAGGGCGAAATCAGCCCCAGCATTTT. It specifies CSVAVAGRNQPQHF. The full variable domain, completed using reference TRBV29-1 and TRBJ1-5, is SAVISQKPSRDICQRGTSLTIQCQVDSQVTMMFWYRQQPGQSLTLIATANQGSEATYESGFVIDKFPISRPNLTFSTLTVSNMSPEDSSIYLCSVAVAGRNQPQHFGDGTRLSIL.

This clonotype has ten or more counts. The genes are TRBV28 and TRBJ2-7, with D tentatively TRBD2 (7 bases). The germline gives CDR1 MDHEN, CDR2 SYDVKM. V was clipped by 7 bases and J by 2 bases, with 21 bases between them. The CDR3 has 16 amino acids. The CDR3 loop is CASTNGGLADTYEQYF. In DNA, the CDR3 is TGTGCCAGCACCAATGGGGGGCTAGCGGATACCTACGAGCAGTACTTC.

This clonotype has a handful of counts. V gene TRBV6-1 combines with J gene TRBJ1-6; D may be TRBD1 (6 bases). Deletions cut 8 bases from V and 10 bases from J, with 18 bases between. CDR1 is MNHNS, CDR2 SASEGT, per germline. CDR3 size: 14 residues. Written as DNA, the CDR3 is TGTGCCAGCCGCGGGGGCCGTTTTCGGTCACCCCTCCACTTT. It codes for CASRGGRFRSPLHF.

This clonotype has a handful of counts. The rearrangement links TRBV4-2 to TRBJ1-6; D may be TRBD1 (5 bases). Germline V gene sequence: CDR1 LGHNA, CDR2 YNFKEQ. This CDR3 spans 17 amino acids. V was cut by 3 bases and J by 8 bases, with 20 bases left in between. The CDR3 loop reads CASSHGTGAIGDSPLHF. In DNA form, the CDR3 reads TGTGCCAGCAGCCACGGAACCGGGGCCATTGGAGATTCACCCCTCCACTTT.

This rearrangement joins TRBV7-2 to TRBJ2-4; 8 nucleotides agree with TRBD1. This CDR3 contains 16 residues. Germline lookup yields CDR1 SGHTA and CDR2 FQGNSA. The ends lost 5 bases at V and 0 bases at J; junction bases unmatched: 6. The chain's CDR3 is CASSPRTGLAKNIQYF. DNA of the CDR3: TGTGCCAGCAGCCCTCGGACAGGGCTAGCCAAAAACATTCAGTACTTC.

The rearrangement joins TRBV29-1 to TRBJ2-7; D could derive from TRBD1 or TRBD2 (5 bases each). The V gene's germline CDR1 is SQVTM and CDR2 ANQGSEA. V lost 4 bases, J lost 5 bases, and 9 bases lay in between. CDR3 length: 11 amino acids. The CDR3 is CSVAGLNEQYF. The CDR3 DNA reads TGCAGCGTTGCGGGGCTAAACGAGCAGTACTTC.

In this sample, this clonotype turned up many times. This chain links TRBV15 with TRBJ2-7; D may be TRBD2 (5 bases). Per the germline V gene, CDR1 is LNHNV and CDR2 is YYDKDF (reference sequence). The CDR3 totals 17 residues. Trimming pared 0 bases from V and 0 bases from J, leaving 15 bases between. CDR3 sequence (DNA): TGTGCCACCAGCAGAGATTTTGCTAGCCCAAACTCCTACGAGCAGTACTTC. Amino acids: CATSRDFASPNSYEQYF.

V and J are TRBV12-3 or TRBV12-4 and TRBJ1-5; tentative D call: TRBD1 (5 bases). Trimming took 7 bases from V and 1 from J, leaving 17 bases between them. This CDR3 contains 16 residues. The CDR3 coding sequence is TGTGCCAGCATCCCCCTTGAGTGGACAAGCAATCAGCCCCAGCATTTT. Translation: CASIPLEWTSNQPQHF.

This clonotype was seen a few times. In nucleotides, the CDR3 is TGTGCCAGCAGAGACACTAACTATGGCTACACCTTC. Its translation is CASRDTNYGYTF. The rearrangement uses TRBV25-1 and TRBJ1-2, with no clear D. The CDR3 has 12 amino acids. Germline CDR1 MGHDK, CDR2 SYGVNS. V lost 6 bases and J 0 bases, leaving 5 bases between the germline ends.

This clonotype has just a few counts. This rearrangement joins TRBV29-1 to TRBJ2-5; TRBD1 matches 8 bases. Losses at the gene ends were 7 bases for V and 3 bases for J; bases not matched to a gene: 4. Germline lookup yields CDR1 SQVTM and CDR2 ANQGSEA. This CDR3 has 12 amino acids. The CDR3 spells CSGSGGEETQYF. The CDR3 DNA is TGCAGCGGTTCAGGGGGCGAAGAGACCCAGTACTTC.

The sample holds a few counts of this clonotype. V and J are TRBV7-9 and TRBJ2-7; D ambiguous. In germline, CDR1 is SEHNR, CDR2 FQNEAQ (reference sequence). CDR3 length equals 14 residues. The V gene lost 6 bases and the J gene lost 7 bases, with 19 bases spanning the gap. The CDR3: CASSPPGPPREQYF. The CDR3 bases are TGTGCCAGCAGTCCGCCCGGGCCCCCGAGGGAGCAGTACTTC. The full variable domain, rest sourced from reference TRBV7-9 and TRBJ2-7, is DTGVSQNPRHKITKRGQNVTFRCDPISEHNRLYWYRQTLGQGPEFLTYFQNEAQLEKSRLLSDRFSAERPKGSFSTLEIQRTEQGDSAMYLCASSPPGPPREQYFGPGTRLTVT.